Shown below are 12 T cell receptor beta chains from a single sample sequenced in a study of cytotoxic CD8 clonotypes in ibrutinib-treated CLL. Assay used: immunoSEQ multiplex PCR; TCRdb lists only in-frame clones, some missing. The sample shows approximately 210,000 clones, about two thirds of them seen only once. The material was PBMCs, obtained after 24 months of ibrutinib treatment. Receptors were obtained from a human donor with chronic lymphocytic leukemia.

This chain joins TRBV18 and TRBJ1-1, with D tentatively TRBD1 (5 bases). CDR3 length: 14 residues. From germline, CDR1 is KGHSH and CDR2 LQKENI. With 3 bases removed from V and 1 base from J, the gap between germline ends came to 9 bases. The CDR3 coding sequence is TGTGCCAGCTCACCTGGGGGGGGGAACACTGAAGCTTTCTTT. This gives the protein CASSPGGGNTEAFF.

V is TRBV7-6 and J is TRBJ2-5, with 13 nucleotides matching TRBD2. There are 16 residues in the CDR3. Germline V lookup: CDR1 SGHVS, CDR2 FNYEAQ. V lost 5 bases, J lost 5 bases, and 8 bases stayed unmatched. The CDR3, as DNA: TGTGCCAGCAGCCACGGGACTAGCGGGATCCCTGAGACCCAGTACTTC. Residues: CASSHGTSGIPETQYF.

This chain links TRBV5-1 with TRBJ2-7; 10 bases are shared with TRBD2. The CDR3 length is 15 residues. Unmatched junction bases numbered 6, after V lost 4 bases and J lost 2 bases. Germline assignment: CDR1 SGHRS and CDR2 YFSETQ. CDR3 bases: TGCGCCAGCAGCGGAGGGACTAGCGTAACCTACGAGCAGTACTTC. Its protein is CASSGGTSVTYEQYF.

The chain joins TRBV20-1 to TRBJ2-3; D not resolved. The CDR3 is 11 amino acids. With 3 bases removed from V and 2 bases from J, the gap between germline ends came to 3 bases. Germline assignment: CDR1 DFQATT and CDR2 SNEGSKA (reference sequence). CDR3 sequence reads: CSASTTDTQYF. The DNA for the CDR3 is TGCAGTGCTAGTACCACAGATACGCAGTATTTT.

The chain uses TRBV15 and TRBJ1-2; TRBD1 is a possible D gene (5 bases). Germline-derived CDR1 and CDR2 are LNHNV and YYDKDF (reference sequence). The CDR3 sequence is 12 residues long. V was pared by 9 bases and J by 4 bases, with 12 bases between. CDR3 sequence: CATKSGVYGYTF. The CDR3, as DNA: TGTGCCACTAAATCGGGGGTCTATGGCTACACCTTC.

J is TRBJ2-3 and V is TRBV19; 11 nucleotides match TRBD2. This CDR3 has 18 residues. Germline-derived CDR1 and CDR2 are LNHDA and SQIVND (reference sequence). V dropped 3 bases and J dropped 2; count of bases not matched to a gene: 10. In nucleotides, the CDR3 is TGTGCCAGTAGTATTCGAGGCTTGACTAGCGGGAACACAGATACGCAGTATTTT. Its translation: CASSIRGLTSGNTDTQYF.

In its sample, this clone was seen a few times. This chain joins TRBV2 and TRBJ2-7; no reliable D call. Trimming left V 5 bases short and J 2 bases short, with 10 bases between. This CDR3 is 13 amino acids long. Germline V gene lookup returns CDR1 SNHLY and CDR2 FYNNEI. This chain's CDR3 is CASSQALTYEQYF. The CDR3 nucleotides read TGTGCCAGCAGTCAGGCGCTGACCTACGAGCAGTACTTC.

The rearrangement links TRBV7-2 to TRBJ2-1; 13 positions match TRBD2. This CDR3 region has 13 residues. Germline values: CDR1 SGHTA, CDR2 FQGNSA. V dropped 9 bases and J dropped 9; count of bases not matched to a gene: 5. As DNA, the CDR3 is TGTGCCAGTACTAGCGGGAGGGCCACTGAGCAGTTCTTC. Translation gives CASTSGRATEQFF.

The chain links TRBV9 to TRBJ2-1; D uncertain. V lost 0 bases and J lost 6, with 13 bases in between. Per germline, CDR1 SGDLS and CDR2 YYNGEE. The CDR3 contains 15 residues. In DNA, the CDR3 is TGTGCCAGCAGCGTAGCCCCCCTGGCCGGCAATGAGCAGTTCTTC. Amino acid sequence: CASSVAPLAGNEQFF.

There are a few counts of this clone. The chain links TRBV30 to TRBJ1-3; D remains unclear. The germline V gene encodes CDR1 GTSNPN and CDR2 SVGIG (reference sequence). The length of the CDR3 is 17 residues. With 2 bases removed from V and 0 bases from J, the gap between germline ends came to 17 bases. The CDR3 reads CAWSMGFWKVSGNTIYF. The CDR3 nucleotides are TGTGCCTGGAGTATGGGGTTTTGGAAGGTCTCTGGAAACACCATATATTTT.

The chain's CDR3 is CASSQFGGSSYNEQFF. CDR3 nucleotides: TGCGCCAGCAGCCAATTTGGCGGGAGCTCCTACAATGAGCAGTTCTTC. The chain couples TRBV4-1 to TRBJ2-1; 7 bases align to TRBD2. J was trimmed by 0 bases and V by 2 bases; bases with no gene match: 4. The CDR3 runs 16 residues. Germline lookup yields CDR1 MGHRA and CDR2 YSYEKL.

The genes are TRBV10-2 and TRBJ1-3; D not resolved. The CDR3 consists of 14 residues. Trimming took off 4 bases at V and 1 base at J, with 8 bases between the two ends. Per the germline V gene, CDR1 is WSHSY and CDR2 is SAAADI. CDR3 coding DNA: TGCGCCAGCAGTGGACTTCAGTCTGGAAACACCATATATTTT. Translated, it gives CASSGLQSGNTIYF.